This entry concerns a single TCR beta chain. The antigen remains undetermined. This specimen belongs to a study of cytomegalovirus exposure and HLA in healthy donors. Looking at the study overall: The roughly 120 validation repertoires, a later analysis reported, used the same platform as the approximately 670 first-cohort repertoires.

V shed 1 base and J shed 5 bases, with 16 bases lying between them. The V gene's germline CDR1 is SGDLS and CDR2 YYNGEE. CDR3 length: 16 amino acids. Some clones are missing from TCRdb's copy, which holds only in-frame ones; the method was immunoSEQ multiplex PCR. Of over 200,000 clones listed, roughly 91% were seen once; the top ten hold approximately 2%. Findings and limits, study-wide: In the 95 to 150 validation repertoires, approximately 94% of cluster scores exceeded 0, per a later analysis. A few of the chains that were CMV-associated were confirmed in vitro to be specific for CMV antigens.

The chain recombines TRBV9 with TRBJ2-1; TRBD1 might be the D (5 bases). The TCR was taken from a woman aged 18-29 years in good health and CMV-seropositive. Sequences were obtained from PBMCs. CDR3 protein: CASSVSTLDIHNEQFF. For the CDR3, the DNA is TGTGCCAGCAGCGTATCAACTCTGGACATCCACAATGAGCAGTTCTTC.